These T cell receptor beta chains were read from a single sample in a study of blood T cell repertoires in COVID-19. Produced via immunoSEQ multiplex PCR; TCRdb's table is partial and in-frame only. The sample shows around 25,000 clones, roughly four fifths of them seen only once. Sequenced sample: peripheral blood. These receptors were taken from a human donor in a cohort sampled during active or convalescent COVID-19. The CDR3 runs from the conserved cysteine through the conserved F or W. Clone size appears in some rows only: once, few, many, or a class for an expanded clone.

V	J	size	CDR3
TRBV6-1	TRBJ1-5	.	CASSEARGQGQPQHF
TRBV6-5	TRBJ1-1	.	CASSPRRTGEAFF
TRBV3-1/TRBV3-2	TRBJ2-3	.	CASSHRDSPTDTQYF
TRBV7-9	TRBJ1-1	.	CASSLASTGAEAFF
TRBV5-4	TRBJ2-1	once	CASSLDSGRAGNEQFF
TRBV30	TRBJ2-1	.	CAWSSDRVWNEQFF
TRBV30	TRBJ2-3	once	CAWTGTSTDTQYF
TRBV3-1/TRBV3-2	TRBJ1-3	.	CASSYWGEPGNTIYF
TRBV5-1	TRBJ1-6	.	CASSRQGGSYNSPLHF
TRBV29-1	TRBJ2-1	few	CSVMWGTSGLNEQFF
TRBV29-1	TRBJ1-5	.	CSVQGANQPQHF
TRBV7-2	TRBJ2-7	.	CASSLTGDSSYEQYF
TRBV12-3/TRBV12-4	TRBJ2-5	.	CASSFWGPGTQYF
TRBV28	TRBJ1-2	once	CASSIQGIRYTF
TRBV13	TRBJ1-1	.	CASSHDGRGIGEAFF
TRBV7-2	TRBJ2-7	few	CASSSANRKQGFYEQYF